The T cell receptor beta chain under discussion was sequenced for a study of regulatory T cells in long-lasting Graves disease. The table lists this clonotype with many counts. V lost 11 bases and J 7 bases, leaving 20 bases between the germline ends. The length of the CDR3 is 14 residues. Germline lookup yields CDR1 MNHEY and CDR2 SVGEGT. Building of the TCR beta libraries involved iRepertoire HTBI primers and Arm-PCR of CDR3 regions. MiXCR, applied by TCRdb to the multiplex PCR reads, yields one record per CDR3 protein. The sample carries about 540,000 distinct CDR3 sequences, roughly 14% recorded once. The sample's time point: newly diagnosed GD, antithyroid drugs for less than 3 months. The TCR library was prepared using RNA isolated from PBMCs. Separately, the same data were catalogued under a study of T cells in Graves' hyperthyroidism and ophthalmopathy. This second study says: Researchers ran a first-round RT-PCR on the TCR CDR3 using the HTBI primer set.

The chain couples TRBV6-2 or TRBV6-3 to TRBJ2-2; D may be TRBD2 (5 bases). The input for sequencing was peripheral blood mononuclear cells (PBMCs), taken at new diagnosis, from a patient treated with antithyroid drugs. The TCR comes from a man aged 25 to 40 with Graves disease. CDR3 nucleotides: TGTGCCGCGTCGCTAGCAAGGGAGAGCGGGGAGCTGTTTTTT. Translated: CAASLARESGELFF.